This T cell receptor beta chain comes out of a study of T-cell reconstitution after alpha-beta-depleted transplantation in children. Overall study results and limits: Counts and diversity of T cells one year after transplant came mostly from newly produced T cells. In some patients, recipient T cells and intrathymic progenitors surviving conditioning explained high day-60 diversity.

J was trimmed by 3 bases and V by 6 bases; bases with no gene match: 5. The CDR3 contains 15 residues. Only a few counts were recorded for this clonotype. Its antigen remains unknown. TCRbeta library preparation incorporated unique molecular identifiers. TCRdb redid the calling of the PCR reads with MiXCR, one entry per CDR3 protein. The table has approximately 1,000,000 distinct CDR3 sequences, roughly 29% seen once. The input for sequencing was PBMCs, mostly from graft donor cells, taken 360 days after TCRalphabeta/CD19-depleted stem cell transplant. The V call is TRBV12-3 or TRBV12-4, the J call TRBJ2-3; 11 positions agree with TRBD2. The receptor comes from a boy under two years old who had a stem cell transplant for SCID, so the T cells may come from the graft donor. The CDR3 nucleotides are TGTGCCAGCAGGACTAGCGGGGCAAGGACAGATACGCAGTATTTT. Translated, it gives CASRTSGARTDTQYF.